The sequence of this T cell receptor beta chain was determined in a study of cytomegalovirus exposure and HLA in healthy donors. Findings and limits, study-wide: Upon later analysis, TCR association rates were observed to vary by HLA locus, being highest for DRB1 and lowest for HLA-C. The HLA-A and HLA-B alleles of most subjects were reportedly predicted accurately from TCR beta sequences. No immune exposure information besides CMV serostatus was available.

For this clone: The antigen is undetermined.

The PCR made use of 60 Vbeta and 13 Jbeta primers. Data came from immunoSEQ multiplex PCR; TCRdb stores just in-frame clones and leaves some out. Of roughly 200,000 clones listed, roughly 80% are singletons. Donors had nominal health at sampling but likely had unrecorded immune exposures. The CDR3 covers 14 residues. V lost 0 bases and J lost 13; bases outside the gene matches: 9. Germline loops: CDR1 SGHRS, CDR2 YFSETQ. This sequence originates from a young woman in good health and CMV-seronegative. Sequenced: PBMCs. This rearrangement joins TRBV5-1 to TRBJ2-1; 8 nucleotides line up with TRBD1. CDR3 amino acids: CASSLGQGAANQFF. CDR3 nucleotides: TGCGCCAGCAGCTTGGGGCAGGGGGCGGCCAACCAGTTCTTC. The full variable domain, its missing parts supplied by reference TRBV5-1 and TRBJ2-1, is KAGVTQTPRYLIKTRGQQVTLSCSPISGHRSVSWYQQTPGQGLQFLFEYFSETQRNKGNFPGRFSGRQFSNSRSEMNVSTLELGDSALYLCASSLGQGAANQFFGPGTRLTVL.